Listed here are 32 T cell receptor beta chains from one sample, sequenced in a study of blood T cell repertoires in COVID-19. Generated by immunoSEQ multiplex PCR, the TCRdb table keeps only in-frame clones and is missing some. This sample yields 200,000 to 250,000 clones, of which about 86% are seen a single time; around 1.5% belongs to the top ten. The material sequenced was peripheral blood. The source is a young man with active or convalescent COVID-19.

The rearrangement links TRBV30 to TRBJ2-5; TRBD2 matches at 8 bases. From germline, CDR1 is GTSNPN and CDR2 SVGIG (reference sequence). The CDR3 consists of 15 residues. The V segment lost 8 bases and the J segment 1 base; nucleotides outside the gene matches: 12. CDR3 DNA sequence: TGTGCCGTATCTCGAGCGGGAGTTGCCCAAGAGACCCAGTACTTC. This sequence encodes CAVSRAGVAQETQYF.

This chain joins TRBV7-2 and TRBJ2-1; 8 bases map to TRBD2. The junction had 8 bases not matched to a gene; V was cut back by 4 bases and J by 3 bases. CDR1 and CDR2 from the germline V gene are SGHTA and FQGNSA. CDR3 size: 16 residues. CDR3 nucleotide sequence: TGTGCCAGCAGCTCCTCAGCGGGAGTTGGCTACAATGAGCAGTTCTTC. Protein product: CASSSSAGVGYNEQFF.

This chain joins TRBV7-2 and TRBJ1-4; the match to TRBD1 covers 7 bases. Germline V CDR1 and CDR2: SGHTA, FQGNSA. Unmatched junction bases numbered 10, after V lost 1 base and J lost 8 bases. The CDR3 consists of 16 residues. CDR3 nucleotides: TGTGCCAGCAGCTTAGGAGGGGGCAGGGCTACAGAAAAACTGTTTTTT. Protein product: CASSLGGGRATEKLFF.

J is TRBJ2-7 and V is TRBV6-5; D is perhaps TRBD1 (6 bases). Trimming pared 8 bases from V and 6 bases from J, leaving 17 bases between. Germline loops: CDR1 MNHEY, CDR2 SVGAGI. This CDR3 comprises 13 residues. CDR3 in amino acids: CASRVIGGSEQYF. Here the CDR3 DNA reads TGTGCCAGCCGGGTAATAGGGGGAAGCGAGCAGTACTTC.

The V call is TRBV5-5, the J call TRBJ1-1, with D possibly matching TRBD1 (6 bases). CDR1 and CDR2 from the germline V gene are SGHKS and YYEKEE (reference sequence). The ends were cut back, 4 bases at V and 0 bases at J, with 10 bases in the middle. The CDR3 covers 14 residues. DNA of the CDR3: TGTGCCAGCAGCCCAGAGGGGGTGAACACTGAAGCTTTCTTT. Amino acids: CASSPEGVNTEAFF.

The rearrangement uses TRBV19 and TRBJ1-5; TRBD1 aligns across 11 bases. The V gene's germline CDR1 is LNHDA and CDR2 SQIVND (reference sequence). The V and J ends lost 7 bases and 4 bases, in that order; junction bases with no gene match: 9. The CDR3 runs to 16 residues. The CDR3 is CASTRTGGDKNQPQHF. The CDR3 DNA reads TGTGCCAGTACACGGACAGGGGGCGATAAGAATCAGCCCCAGCATTTT. Drawing the rest from reference TRBV19 and TRBJ1-5, the complete variable domain is DGGITQSPKYLFRKEGQNVTLSCEQNLNHDAMYWYRQDPGQGLRLIYYSQIVNDFQKGDIAEGYSVSREKKESFPLTVTSAQKNPTAFYLCASTRTGGDKNQPQHFGDGTRLSIL.

This chain joins TRBV6-2 or TRBV6-3 and TRBJ2-5, with 13 bases lining up with TRBD2. J lost 5 bases, V lost 6 bases, and 9 bases had no gene match. CDR1 is MNHEY, CDR2 SVGEGT, per germline. The CDR3 length is 16 residues. Here the CDR3 reads CASSPLTSGRIETQYF. In DNA form, the CDR3 reads TGTGCCAGCAGCCCCCTGACTAGCGGGAGGATTGAGACCCAGTACTTC.

This clone was found a few times. The gene calls are TRBV20-1 and TRBJ1-5, with TRBD1 matching 9 bases. V shed 3 bases and J 4 bases; nucleotides not matched to a gene: 7. CDR1 is DFQATT, CDR2 SNEGSKA, per germline (reference sequence). CDR3 size: 15 residues. The CDR3 sequence is CSASRGQGPNQPQHF. Here the CDR3 DNA reads TGCAGTGCTAGTAGGGGACAGGGTCCTAATCAGCCCCAGCATTTT.

This chain joins TRBV6-5 and TRBJ2-2, with D possibly being TRBD2 (7 bases). In germline, CDR1 is MNHEY, CDR2 SVGAGI. The CDR3 length is 13 residues. V dropped 8 bases and J dropped 4 bases, with 11 bases sitting between them. CDR3 protein: CASWGGGTGELFF. The CDR3 nucleotides read TGTGCCAGCTGGGGGGGCGGCACCGGGGAGCTGTTTTTT.

This clone was detected once. The chain recombines TRBV12-3 or TRBV12-4 with TRBJ2-7; D might be TRBD2 (5 bases). The CDR3 loop spans 13 amino acids. V was cut by 6 bases and J by 2 bases, with 11 bases left in between. The CDR3 bases are TGTGCCAGCAGCGTACCCGGGGCCTACGAGCAGTACTTC. It translates to CASSVPGAYEQYF.

This sequence joins TRBV4-2 and TRBJ1-1; no clear D. V gave up 5 bases and J gave up 5 bases, with 15 bases separating them. The CDR3 length is 14 residues. Per the germline V gene, CDR1 is LGHNA and CDR2 is YNFKEQ. The CDR3, as DNA: TGTGCCAGCAGCAGAGAGGGAATACCAACTGAAGCTTTCTTT. It specifies CASSREGIPTEAFF.

This chain connects TRBV2 to TRBJ1-3, with D possibly matching TRBD1 (6 bases). Germline V gives CDR1 SNHLY, CDR2 FYNNEI. Trimming took 6 bases from V and 0 from J, leaving 12 bases between them. The CDR3 runs to 15 residues. The CDR3 DNA follows: TGTGCCAGCAGCGCCGACAGGAACTCTGGAAACACCATATATTTT. This codes for CASSADRNSGNTIYF.

The chain uses TRBV5-4 and TRBJ2-5, with 10 positions matching TRBD2. Germline CDR1 is SGHNT and CDR2 is YYREEE (reference sequence). This CDR3 has 15 residues. V lost 3 bases to trimming and J lost 11 bases; unmatched junction nucleotides: 13. The CDR3 DNA sequence: TGTGCCAGCAGCTCCCGACTAGCGGGCTTTGGTGAACAGTACTTC. This encodes CASSSRLAGFGEQYF.

The CDR3 here is CASSPKAGGNSGNTIYF. The CDR3 DNA sequence: TGTGCCAGCTCACCAAAAGCAGGGGGCAACTCTGGAAACACCATATATTTT. The gene calls are TRBV18 and TRBJ1-3; 8 nucleotides agree with TRBD1. Germline V gene data show CDR1 as KGHSH and CDR2 as LQKENI. J was trimmed by 0 bases and V by 2 bases; bases with no gene match: 6. This CDR3 is 17 amino acids long. The whole variable domain, remainder taken from reference TRBV18 and TRBJ1-3, is NAGVMQNPRHLVRRRGQEARLRCSPMKGHSHVYWYRQLPEEGLKFMVYLQKENIIDESGMPKERFSAEFPKEGPSILRIQQVVRGDSAAYFCASSPKAGGNSGNTIYFGEGSWLTVV.

This chain uses TRBV7-3 with TRBJ2-3; 8 bases are shared with TRBD2. From germline, CDR1 is SGHTA and CDR2 FQGTGA. This CDR3 region has 15 residues. Trimming removed 4 bases from V and 6 bases from J; junction bases left unmatched: 9. CDR3 DNA: TGTGCCAGCAGCTACTCTAGCGGGTCTGGGGATACGCAGTATTTT. Encoded protein: CASSYSSGSGDTQYF.

The chain couples TRBV18 to TRBJ2-7; 11 nucleotides agree with TRBD2. The V gene's germline CDR1 is KGHSH and CDR2 LQKENI. With 3 bases clipped from V and 2 bases from J, the junction kept 6 bases outside the gene matches. The CDR3 has 16 residues. CDR3 coding DNA: TGTGCCAGCTCACCCCCGGGACTAGCGGATGCCTACGAGCAGTACTTC. Amino acids: CASSPPGLADAYEQYF.

V and J are TRBV10-3 and TRBJ1-1; tentative D call: TRBD1 (5 bases). There are 14 residues in the CDR3. The V gene's germline CDR1 is ENHRY and CDR2 SYGVKD. V was pared by 5 bases and J by 1 base, with 11 bases between. This CDR3 reads CAISFGGGNTEAFF. CDR3 DNA: TGTGCCATCAGTTTTGGGGGGGGGAACACTGAAGCTTTCTTT.

V and J are TRBV19 and TRBJ2-7; D is ambiguous. Germline V gene data show CDR1 as LNHDA and CDR2 as SQIVND (reference sequence). Trimming stripped 7 bases from V and 4 bases from J, with 17 bases between. The CDR3 loop spans 14 amino acids. The CDR3 sequence is CASNSPQASYEQYF. DNA for the CDR3: TGTGCCAGTAATTCTCCGCAGGCGTCATACGAGCAGTACTTC.

This clone appeared once. Here the CDR3 DNA reads TGCGCCAGCAGTGAGGAGGAGACCCAGTACTTC. Amino acids: CASSEEETQYF. This chain uses TRBV10-2 with TRBJ2-5; D remains ambiguous. V was clipped by 2 bases and J by 5 bases, with 3 bases between them. This CDR3 is 11 amino acids long. Germline CDR1 reads WSHSY; CDR2 reads SAAADI.

The chain is built from TRBV9 and TRBJ1-1; D ambiguous. The CDR3 extends over 14 amino acids. Per the germline V gene, CDR1 is SGDLS and CDR2 is YYNGEE. Trimming shortened V by 1 base and J by 2 bases, and 9 bases separated the two germline ends. The CDR3 DNA reads TGTGCCAGCAGCGTAAACAGCCTAAACACTGAAGCTTTCTTT. This codes for CASSVNSLNTEAFF.

A few counts support this clone. The V and J genes are TRBV19 and TRBJ1-1, with TRBD1 matching 7 bases. The CDR3 is 13 residues long. Trimming cost V 4 bases and J 14 bases; bases outside gene matches: 13. Germline loops: CDR1 LNHDA, CDR2 SQIVND (reference sequence). Here the CDR3 reads CASSTTGPETKFF. The CDR3 DNA sequence: TGTGCCAGTAGTACGACAGGGCCGGAAACAAAATTCTTT.

This clone appeared once. V gene TRBV7-9 combines with J gene TRBJ2-1, with a possible D match to TRBD2 (5 bases). Looked up from germline, CDR1 is SEHNR and CDR2 is FQNEAQ (reference sequence). CDR3 length equals 17 residues. V shed 3 bases and J shed 4 bases, with 19 bases lying between them. In DNA form, the CDR3 reads TGTGCCAGCAGCTTCTCGAGGGAACGTGGGCTTTACAATGAGCAGTTCTTC. This sequence encodes CASSFSRERGLYNEQFF.

Notes on this clone: The same CDR3 is also encoded by other DNA sequences in this sample. V usage is TRBV5-4 and J usage is TRBJ2-3; D not resolved. Between the trimmed V and J ends, which lost 4 bases and 0 bases, there was a span of 3 bases. Per the germline V gene, CDR1 is SGHNT and CDR2 is YYREEE (reference sequence). The CDR3 length is 12 residues. The CDR3 loop reads CASSLSTDTQYF. CDR3 in DNA: TGTGCCAGCAGCCTGAGCACAGATACGCAGTATTTT.

This clone appeared once. The chain joins TRBV5-1 to TRBJ2-5; a possible D gene is TRBD2 (6 bases). Germline CDR1 SGHRS, CDR2 YFSETQ. Trimming pared 7 bases from V and 1 base from J, leaving 17 bases between. This CDR3 has 15 amino acids. For the CDR3, the DNA is TGCGCCAGCGGCGGGAAATCGACAGCCCAAGAGACCCAGTACTTC. This sequence encodes CASGGKSTAQETQYF.

The J gene is TRBJ2-1, the V gene TRBV6-6, with D maybe TRBD1 (6 bases). V dropped 2 bases and J dropped 4 bases, with 12 bases sitting between them. The germline V gene has CDR1 MNHNY and CDR2 SVGAGI (reference sequence). The CDR3 is 15 residues long. The CDR3 DNA is TGTGCCAGCAGTTACGGCCAGGGGAGTTACAATGAGCAGTTCTTC. Protein sequence: CASSYGQGSYNEQFF.

The J gene is TRBJ2-6, the V gene TRBV24-1; 7 positions match TRBD1. Germline-derived CDR1 and CDR2 are KGHDR and SFDVKD. This CDR3 is built from 16 residues. The junction had 4 bases not matched to a gene; V was cut back by 4 bases and J by 2 bases. CDR3 loop: CATSDRQGPGANVLTF. In nucleotides, the CDR3 is TGTGCCACCAGTGACCGACAGGGCCCTGGGGCCAACGTCCTGACTTTC.

The chain employs TRBV30 and TRBJ1-3, with D possibly matching TRBD1 (5 bases). The germline V and J ends were trimmed by 0 bases and 4 bases, with 10 bases remaining between them. This CDR3 has 14 amino acids. The V gene's germline CDR1 is GTSNPN and CDR2 SVGIG (reference sequence). The CDR3 is CAWSVVGLGNTIYF. CDR3 sequence (DNA): TGTGCCTGGAGTGTAGTGGGGCTGGGAAACACCATATATTTT.

The chain joins TRBV3-1 (or the pseudogene TRBV3-2) to TRBJ1-1; D is undetermined. Germline V lookup: CDR1 LGHDT, CDR2 YNNKEL (reference sequence). The CDR3 has 16 residues. V gave up 0 bases and J gave up 5 bases, with 16 bases separating them. Here the CDR3 DNA reads TGTGCCAGCAGCCAAGATGGAAGAGGAGCCCGGACTGAAGCTTTCTTT. This gives the protein CASSQDGRGARTEAFF.

This sequence joins TRBV5-6 and TRBJ2-5; D not certain. Trimming removed 0 bases at V and 5 bases at J, with 8 bases between. Per germline, CDR1 SGHDT and CDR2 YYEEEE. The CDR3 spans 13 residues. DNA of the CDR3: TGTGCCAGCAGCTTGGCCCTTGTTGAGACCCAGTACTTC. This gives the protein CASSLALVETQYF.

The V gene is TRBV3-1 (or the pseudogene TRBV3-2), the J gene TRBJ2-1, with 9 positions matching TRBD2. Trimming at V came to 1 base and at J to 0 bases, leaving 13 bases not matched to a gene. Germline loops: CDR1 LGHDT, CDR2 YNNKEL (reference sequence). The CDR3 is 20 amino acids. The CDR3 bases are TGTGCCAGCAGCCAAGTGTATGGGACTAGCACGGTGAGCTCCTACAATGAGCAGTTCTTC. Its protein product is CASSQVYGTSTVSSYNEQFF.

This chain joins TRBV3-1 (or the pseudogene TRBV3-2) and TRBJ2-7; a possible D gene is TRBD2 (6 bases). This CDR3 is 14 amino acids long. In germline, CDR1 is LGHDT, CDR2 YNNKEL (reference sequence). Trimming pared 3 bases from V and 5 bases from J, leaving 14 bases between. DNA of the CDR3: TGTGCCAGCAGCCACGGGACTCCTAAGGACGAGCAGTACTTC. Amino acid sequence: CASSHGTPKDEQYF.

V and J are TRBV7-8 and TRBJ2-1, with 9 positions matching TRBD1. CDR3 length: 19 residues. V trimming: 5 bases; J trimming: 2 bases; junction bases outside the gene matches: 16. The germline V gene encodes CDR1 SGHVS and CDR2 FQNEAQ. CDR3: CASSRLTGGDGAPYNEQFF. The CDR3 DNA sequence: TGTGCCAGCAGCCGTTTGACAGGGGGTGACGGCGCACCCTACAATGAGCAGTTCTTC.